Each of the 32 T cell receptor beta chains below was sequenced from the same sample in a study of blood T cell repertoires in COVID-19. Some clones are missing from TCRdb's copy, which holds only in-frame ones; the method was immunoSEQ multiplex PCR. The table has more than 250,000 clones, approximately 88% seen once; the top ten hold roughly 6.3%. The sequenced material came from PBMCs or T cells enriched from blood (not recorded which). These receptors originate from a woman aged 40 to 55 who had recovered from COVID-19.

V is TRBV7-9 and J is TRBJ2-1, with 8 bases lining up with TRBD2. V trimming: 5 bases; J trimming: 1 base; junction bases outside the gene matches: 7. The CDR3 spans 16 residues. Germline-derived CDR1 and CDR2 are SEHNR and FQNEAQ (reference sequence). The CDR3 spells CASSKRTSLSYNEQFF. The CDR3 DNA reads TGTGCCAGCAGCAAGCGGACTAGCCTGTCCTACAATGAGCAGTTCTTC.

The chain carries TRBV19 and TRBJ2-1, with 8 bases that match TRBD2. Germline values: CDR1 LNHDA, CDR2 SQIVND (reference sequence). Trimming at V came to 6 bases and at J to 0 bases, leaving 7 bases not matched to a gene. This CDR3 is built from 16 residues. The DNA for the CDR3 is TGTGCCAGTAGCCTCTGGACTAGCCTCTCCTACAATGAGCAGTTCTTC. Protein: CASSLWTSLSYNEQFF.

The gene calls are TRBV19 and TRBJ2-5; 7 nucleotides match TRBD1. Trimming at V came to 6 bases and at J to 5 bases, leaving 9 bases not matched to a gene. Germline V gene sequence: CDR1 LNHDA, CDR2 SQIVND (reference sequence). The length of the CDR3 is 14 residues. CDR3 amino acids: CASSVTGMDETQYF. The DNA of the CDR3 is TGTGCCAGTAGCGTGACAGGGATGGACGAGACCCAGTACTTC. Looking up the rest from reference TRBV19 and TRBJ2-5 gives the full variable domain: DGGITQSPKYLFRKEGQNVTLSCEQNLNHDAMYWYRQDPGQGLRLIYYSQIVNDFQKGDIAEGYSVSREKKESFPLTVTSAQKNPTAFYLCASSVTGMDETQYFGPGTRLLVL.

The sample holds a few counts of this clone. This chain uses TRBV19 with TRBJ2-4; 7 nucleotides agree with TRBD2. The germline CDR1 and CDR2 sequences are LNHDA and SQIVND (reference sequence). The CDR3 covers 11 residues. Trimming took 7 bases from V and 9 from J; bases not matched to a gene: 3. CDR3 nucleotide sequence: TGTGCCAGTAAATCGGGGGGCATTCAGTACTTC. Protein product: CASKSGGIQYF.

The chain has TRBV11-2 and TRBJ2-7, with 7 positions matching TRBD2. V dropped 2 bases and J dropped 5; count of bases not matched to a gene: 3. This CDR3 comprises 13 residues. Germline-derived CDR1 and CDR2 are SGHAT and FQNNGV. This chain's CDR3 is CASSLTGTNEQYF. The CDR3 nucleotides are TGTGCCAGCAGCTTAACCGGGACTAACGAGCAGTACTTC.

The V call is TRBV28, the J call TRBJ1-2; 7 positions match TRBD1. Germline V gene sequence: CDR1 MDHEN, CDR2 SYDVKM. V dropped 5 bases and J dropped 4; count of bases not matched to a gene: 7. The length of the CDR3 is 14 residues. The CDR3 DNA reads TGTGCCAGCAGTACGTTGACAGGGACCTATGGCTACACCTTC. Its protein is CASSTLTGTYGYTF.

V and J are TRBV6-5 and TRBJ1-2; tentative D call: TRBD1 (6 bases). The CDR3 sequence is 12 residues long. Between the trimmed V and J ends, which lost 8 bases and 4 bases, there was a span of 11 bases. In germline, CDR1 is MNHEY, CDR2 SVGAGI. The CDR3 bases are TGTGCCAGCCACACGGACAGCTATGGCTACACCTTC. Translation: CASHTDSYGYTF.

J is TRBJ2-1 and V is TRBV5-1, with 14 bases aligning to TRBD2. The CDR3 extends over 18 amino acids. CDR1 SGHRS and CDR2 YFSETQ come from the germline V gene. With V trimmed by 5 bases and J by 6 bases, 13 bases remained unmatched. The CDR3 DNA reads TGCGCCAGCAGACTTCCAAACCAGACTAGCGGGAGGGCCAATGAGCAGTTCTTC. Amino acids: CASRLPNQTSGRANEQFF.

The chain has TRBV7-2 and TRBJ1-5, with D maybe TRBD1 (5 bases). This CDR3 comprises 13 residues. V was trimmed by 5 bases and J by 4 bases, leaving 9 bases between them. CDR1 and CDR2 (germline): SGHTA, FQGNSA. The DNA of the CDR3 is TGTGCCAGCAGCCTCCCAGGGAATCAGCCCCAGCATTTT. Its translation: CASSLPGNQPQHF.

The chain has TRBV27 and TRBJ1-2; 7 bases align to TRBD1. The CDR3 length is 15 residues. Germline V CDR1 and CDR2: MNHEY, SMNVEV (reference sequence). With V trimmed by 5 bases and J by 0 bases, 6 bases remained unmatched. The CDR3 loop is CASSPQGSANYGYTF. Here the CDR3 DNA reads TGTGCCAGCAGTCCACAGGGGTCAGCTAACTATGGCTACACCTTC.

The J gene is TRBJ1-5, the V gene TRBV6-1, with D tentatively TRBD1 (5 bases). The CDR3 spans 14 residues. Germline assignment: CDR1 MNHNS and CDR2 SASEGT. The V end was cut by 3 bases, the J end by 2 bases, with 8 bases between. The CDR3 DNA sequence: TGTGCCAGCAGTGAGCAGGGTCGCAATCAGCCCCAGCATTTT. Protein product: CASSEQGRNQPQHF.

The rearrangement uses TRBV5-1 and TRBJ1-2; TRBD1 matches 10 bases. CDR1 is SGHRS, CDR2 YFSETQ, per germline. The CDR3 length is 13 residues. J gave up 4 bases and V 6 bases, and 3 bases lay outside the gene matches. This CDR3 is CASTGQGFYGYTF. CDR3 DNA sequence: TGCGCCAGCACGGGACAGGGGTTCTATGGCTACACCTTC.

The chain recombines TRBV2 with TRBJ2-2, with D maybe TRBD2 (5 bases). The CDR3 runs to 13 residues. Trimming cost V 3 bases and J 10 bases, with 12 bases left between them. The germline CDR1 and CDR2 sequences are SNHLY and FYNNEI. CDR3 sequence: CASSESGMEELFF. In DNA form, the CDR3 reads TGTGCCAGCAGTGAGTCGGGGATGGAGGAGCTGTTTTTT.

The V call is TRBV6-5, the J call TRBJ2-1, with 9 bases lining up with TRBD1. The junction had 8 bases not matched to a gene; V was cut back by 3 bases and J by 5 bases. This CDR3 region has 16 residues. The germline gives CDR1 MNHEY, CDR2 SVGAGI. This CDR3 reads CASSYSGTGLNNEQFF. CDR3 in DNA: TGTGCCAGCAGTTATTCCGGGACAGGGCTAAACAATGAGCAGTTCTTC.

This sequence joins TRBV25-1 and TRBJ2-1; 10 positions agree with TRBD2. The CDR3 is 17 residues long. V dropped 3 bases and J dropped 1; count of bases not matched to a gene: 6. CDR1 and CDR2 from the germline V gene are MGHDK and SYGVNS. As DNA, the CDR3 is TGTGCCAGCAGTGACATTCGACTAGCGGGTTCCTACAATGAGCAGTTCTTC. The encoded protein is CASSDIRLAGSYNEQFF.

The genes are TRBV7-9 and TRBJ2-3; tentative D call: TRBD2 (6 bases). The CDR3 has 13 amino acids. From germline, CDR1 is SEHNR and CDR2 FQNEAQ (reference sequence). V lost 3 bases and J lost 4, with 8 bases in between. CDR3 coding DNA: TGTGCCAGCAGCTTCGGGAGCGCAGATACGCAGTATTTT. It specifies CASSFGSADTQYF.

The chain couples TRBV28 to TRBJ1-5; no reliable D call. The CDR3 spans 15 residues. Trimming cost V 3 bases and J 6 bases, with 15 bases left between them. The germline V gene encodes CDR1 MDHEN and CDR2 SYDVKM. The CDR3 nucleotides are TGTGCCAGCAGTTTTATTATCGCGGGAGGTCAGCCCCAGCATTTT. Translation: CASSFIIAGGQPQHF.

This sequence joins TRBV25-1 and TRBJ1-4; D not certain. Germline V gene sequence: CDR1 MGHDK, CDR2 SYGVNS. The germline V and J ends were trimmed by 7 bases and 4 bases, with 16 bases remaining between them. This CDR3 has 15 amino acids. The CDR3 DNA follows: TGTGCCAGCACCGACGAGAGGGCCCTTAATGAAAAACTGTTTTTT. Protein sequence: CASTDERALNEKLFF.

CDR3 in amino acids: CASAHRANTEAFF. CDR3 nucleotide sequence: TGTGCCAGCGCGCACAGGGCGAACACTGAAGCTTTCTTT. The chain couples TRBV2 to TRBJ1-1; tentative D call: TRBD1 (6 bases). Trimming stripped 8 bases from V and 1 base from J, with 11 bases between. The CDR3 is 13 amino acids. The germline V gene has CDR1 SNHLY and CDR2 FYNNEI.

Here the CDR3 DNA reads TGTGCCAGCAGCTCCGGGACTGGGCCTGACGAGCAGTACTTC. Translated: CASSSGTGPDEQYF. The chain carries TRBV7-8 and TRBJ2-7; tentatively, D is TRBD2 (6 bases). CDR1 and CDR2 from the germline V gene are SGHVS and FQNEAQ. The CDR3 length is 14 residues. V was trimmed by 4 bases and J by 5 bases, leaving 15 bases between them.

This clone was seen only once. This sequence joins TRBV4-2 and TRBJ2-7, with unresolved D. Trimming removed 2 bases at V and 0 bases at J, with 11 bases between. The CDR3 spans 15 residues. Germline V CDR1 and CDR2: LGHNA, YNFKEQ. CDR3 residues: CASSQTRSSSYEQYF. CDR3 coding DNA: TGTGCCAGCAGCCAAACCCGGAGCAGCTCCTACGAGCAGTACTTC.

The chain has TRBV19 and TRBJ2-6, with unresolved D. V was pared by 3 bases and J by 0 bases, with 12 bases between. Germline loops: CDR1 LNHDA, CDR2 SQIVND (reference sequence). This CDR3 has 17 amino acids. CDR3 coding DNA: TGTGCCAGTAGTATTGCAAGAAGGAGCTCTGGGGCCAACGTCCTGACTTTC. Translation: CASSIARRSSGANVLTF.

The chain links TRBV12-3 or TRBV12-4 to TRBJ2-7, with TRBD1 matching over 8 bases. This CDR3 is built from 13 residues. V shed 8 bases and J 2 bases; nucleotides not matched to a gene: 5. The CDR3 loop is CASGGQGPYEQYF. CDR3 nucleotides: TGTGCCAGCGGCGGACAGGGACCCTACGAGCAGTACTTC.

The rearrangement joins TRBV9 to TRBJ2-2; possible D gene TRBD2, 5 bases. Germline CDR1 is SGDLS and CDR2 is YYNGEE. V was cut by 4 bases and J by 3 bases, with 13 bases left in between. The CDR3 totals 15 residues. The CDR3 loop is CASSPEGRDTGELFF. The CDR3, as DNA: TGTGCCAGCAGCCCCGAGGGTAGGGACACCGGGGAGCTGTTTTTT.

The rearrangement uses TRBV28 and TRBJ1-2, with TRBD1 matching 8 bases. The CDR3 spans 15 residues. Trimming removed 5 bases from V and 0 bases from J; junction bases left unmatched: 5. CDR1 MDHEN and CDR2 SYDVKM come from the germline V gene. The CDR3 loop reads CASSQPGQANYGYTF. For the CDR3, the DNA is TGTGCCAGCAGTCAGCCGGGACAGGCTAACTATGGCTACACCTTC.

This chain uses TRBV15 with TRBJ2-7, with 9 bases fitting TRBD2. Germline values: CDR1 LNHNV, CDR2 YYDKDF (reference sequence). CDR3 size: 14 residues. The J segment lost 13 bases and the V segment lost 6 bases, leaving 16 bases of the junction unmatched. CDR3 DNA: TGTGCCACCAGTATACCGGGACTAGCAGGGACCCAATACTTC. Protein sequence: CATSIPGLAGTQYF.

This rearrangement joins TRBV2 to TRBJ2-1; 10 bases fit TRBD2. With V trimmed by 8 bases and J by 7 bases, 17 bases remained unmatched. CDR1 SNHLY and CDR2 FYNNEI come from the germline V gene. The CDR3 extends over 17 amino acids. The CDR3 reads CASGGLAGAFPSNEQFF. The CDR3 DNA reads as TGTGCCAGCGGGGGCCTAGCGGGAGCCTTCCCCTCGAATGAGCAGTTCTTC.

The CDR3 DNA reads as TGTGCCAGCAGCCAATCCCGGGACAATGAGCAGTTCTTC. Amino acids: CASSQSRDNEQFF. V and J are TRBV4-2 and TRBJ2-1; D gene uncertain. V was trimmed by 2 bases and J by 5 bases, leaving 7 bases between them. The germline gives CDR1 LGHNA, CDR2 YNFKEQ. The CDR3 is 13 residues long.

The chain recombines TRBV5-1 with TRBJ2-7, with D uncertain. The germline V and J ends were trimmed by 4 bases and 0 bases, with 29 bases remaining between them. The CDR3 consists of 20 residues. In germline, CDR1 is SGHRS, CDR2 YFSETQ. In nucleotides, the CDR3 is TGCGCCAGCAGCCCCCCCCTCGTTGAGCAGCTTCGACTCAGCTCCTACGAGCAGTACTTC. It encodes CASSPPLVEQLRLSSYEQYF.

The chain uses TRBV9 and TRBJ1-1; TRBD1 matches at 9 bases. The CDR3 runs to 16 residues. Trimming removed 4 bases from V and 1 base from J; junction bases left unmatched: 8. Germline CDR1 and CDR2: SGDLS and YYNGEE. CDR3 region: CASSLSPGQGNTEAFF. In DNA, the CDR3 is TGTGCCAGCAGCTTAAGCCCGGGACAGGGGAACACTGAAGCTTTCTTT.

V is TRBV29-1 and J is TRBJ2-5; D remains unclear. This CDR3 has 10 residues. V lost 6 bases to trimming and J lost 5 bases, with 7 bases between them. Germline V gene sequence: CDR1 SQVTM, CDR2 ANQGSEA. The CDR3, as DNA: TGCAGCGTGGCCCCGGAGACCCAGTACTTC. Residues: CSVAPETQYF.

This chain joins TRBV28 and TRBJ2-5; TRBD1 matches at 7 bases. Trimming took 5 bases from V and 3 from J; bases not matched to a gene: 6. The V gene's germline CDR1 is MDHEN and CDR2 SYDVKM. The CDR3 loop spans 14 amino acids. This CDR3 reads CASSNAGGKETQYF. As DNA, the CDR3 is TGTGCCAGCAGTAACGCAGGGGGTAAAGAGACCCAGTACTTC.